This entry concerns a single T cell receptor beta chain. Clones were sequenced by immunoSEQ multiplex PCR, and TCRdb holds only the in-frame ones, with some missing. The table includes about 120,000 clones, just over 90% detected once. The data stem from a study of control samples from healthy donors and cancer patients. Sequencing input: PBMCs. The sequence was collected from a man aged 50 or older with head and neck cancer.

CDR3 region: CASDMTGKAFF. CDR3 DNA sequence: TGTGCCAGCGACATGACAGGGAAAGCTTTCTTT. This sequence joins TRBV2 and TRBJ1-1; TRBD1 matches at 7 bases. CDR1 and CDR2 from the germline V gene are SNHLY and FYNNEI. The CDR3 sequence is 11 residues long. The junction had 6 bases not matched to a gene; V was cut back by 8 bases and J by 9 bases.